The clone carrying this T cell receptor (beta chain) appeared a single time. No antigen is known for it. The sample is drawn from a study of OX40 agonist ivuxolimab in advanced cancers. As for the study in general: Among those treated, three patients had partial responses, one with hepatocellular carcinoma and two with cutaneous melanoma.

Sampling of blood occurred at baseline, cycle 4 day 1, and cycle 7 day 1. The CDR3 extends over 15 amino acids. From germline, CDR1 is MNHNY and CDR2 SVGAGI (reference sequence). V gave up 0 bases and J gave up 1 base; unmatched junction bases: 3. Measured with immunoSEQ multiplex PCR; TCRdb has only the in-frame clones, and not every one. The sample consists of about 70,000 clones, approximately 78% of them appearing once. Regarding the study as a whole: Both blood CD4+ and CD8+ T cells showed clonal growth by week 6 at 0.1 to 3.0 mg/kg. People who partly responded at 0.1-3.0 mg/kg had some of the least clonal expansion seen.

Sample: CD4+ or CD8+ T cells sorted from blood, taken in a trial of the OX40 agonist ivuxolimab. The sequence was collected from an adult with an advanced solid tumor such as melanoma, head and neck, liver or kidney cancer. The V gene is TRBV6-6, the J gene TRBJ2-7; TRBD1 aligns across 7 bases. Here the CDR3 reads CASSYSARGSYEQYF. DNA for the CDR3: TGTGCCAGCAGTTACTCAGCCAGGGGGTCCTACGAGCAGTACTTC.